This T cell receptor (beta chain) derives from a study of blood T cell repertoires in COVID-19 (dated by TCRdb to 2018 to 2020). With regard to the full study: The collaborator samples originated in the United States, Italy and Spain and spanned the acute and convalescent phases of COVID-19. Subjects who had been exposed to COVID-19, were actively infected with it, or had recovered from it provided the deeply sampled blood TCRbeta repertoires that made up the dataset. The samples were drawn from the first 160 participants of the ongoing ImmuneRACE study and from 1,254 subjects provided by 6 global collaborators. The repertoires were released in a freely available public database meant as a resource for research on the immune response to SARS-CoV-2. The material from the prospective study consisted of cDNA or gDNA derived from T cells, B-cell-depleted T cells, or PBMCs. The sample metadata nearly always contained a de-identified subject ID, COVID-19 status, age in years and sex. Where available, HLA class I and class II types were taken from metadata supplied by the sample provider and were not determined by assay-based typing. What the research found in general, with its limitations: Clinical and demographic metadata were provided uncurated, with the amount varying by source and participant.

Comments on this clone: There is no known antigen for this receptor. No much larger clone exists at a distance of one base, and base qualities are not known.

TCRbeta CDR3 regions were amplified from genomic DNA using the immunoSEQ Assay, a bias-controlled multiplex PCR. In the paper's pipeline: The number of nucleated cells in each sample was estimated from the amplification of reference gene primers within the assay. To quantify the absolute abundance of each unique TCRbeta CDR3 rearrangement, sequence reads were collapsed and filtered. Productive Simpson clonality was computed per sample as the square root of Simpson's diversity index over productive rearrangements. TCRdb took this table from immuneACCESS and kept in-frame rearrangements with V and J called. Such tables lack part of the clones; where checked against another copy, unresolved V genes explain under half of the gap, and the rest is unexplained. V and J calls and clone size are copied from that table; D and trimming were computed from the DNA. This sample holds 200,000 to 300,000 clones; approximately 88% were observed only once. Roughly 27% of the sample rests with the top ten.

Collaborating institutions collected whole blood in K2EDTA tubes following their own protocols. For TCRbeta analysis, collaborators shipped samples as frozen whole blood, isolated PBMCs, or DNA extracted from either of those sample types. The CDR3, cysteine through phenylalanine, is 14 amino acids long. The CDR3 DNA has 42 bases and is translated from base 1. Relative to germline, V is 3 bases shorter and J is 1 base shorter, with 9 bases between their ends. CDR1 and CDR2 are drawn from the germline V gene (reference sequence): LNHDA, SQIVND. The TCR was taken from a man between 40 and 49 years old with acute or convalescent COVID-19. This sequence uses TRBV19 and TRBJ1-1, with TRBD1 tentatively as D gene (5 bases match). Source material: peripheral blood. Here is the DNA: TGTGCCAGTAGTATTTCGGGGGGGAACACTGAAGCTTTCTTT. It translates to CASSISGGNTEAFF.